These 29 T cell receptor beta chains were sequenced from one sample in a study of graft-versus-host responses after intestinal transplantation. Antigens for these TCRs are unknown. Here immunoSEQ multiplex PCR was the method, and the copy in TCRdb shows in-frame clones only, minus some. The sample yields about 96,000 clones, roughly 90% seen once. Material: unstimulated CD4+ T cells sorted from spleen or lymph node cells, obtained before intestinal transplant. All receptors come from a human donor who received an intestinal transplant.

The chain is built from TRBV2 and TRBJ2-5, with 8 bases matching TRBD1. The CDR3 consists of 14 residues. The V gene end was trimmed by 4 bases and the J gene end by 2 bases; junction bases not matched to a gene: 3. Looked up from germline, CDR1 is SNHLY and CDR2 is FYNNEI. The CDR3 sequence is CASSGNRGQETQYF. Here the CDR3 DNA reads TGTGCCAGCAGTGGAAACAGGGGGCAAGAGACCCAGTACTTC. The whole variable domain, remainder taken from reference TRBV2 and TRBJ2-5, is EPEVTQTPSHQVTQMGQEVILRCVPISNHLYFYWYRQILGQKVEFLVSFYNNEISEKSEIFDDQFSVERPDGSNFTLKIRSTKLEDSAMYFCASSGNRGQETQYFGPGTRLLVL.

This clone turned up a few times. The V gene is TRBV25-1, the J gene TRBJ1-2; weak D call: TRBD1 (6 bases). The CDR3 extends over 12 amino acids. Germline values: CDR1 MGHDK, CDR2 SYGVNS. The V end lost 3 bases, the J end lost 5 bases, and 7 bases lay between the germline ends. The CDR3: CASSDQGYGYTF. In DNA form, the CDR3 reads TGTGCCAGCAGTGATCAGGGGTATGGCTACACCTTC.

The rearrangement links TRBV4-1 to TRBJ2-5, with 10 bases fitting TRBD1. V was pared by 0 bases and J by 4 bases, with 8 bases of the junction left unmatched. Germline loops: CDR1 MGHRA, CDR2 YSYEKL. This CDR3 has 17 residues. This CDR3 reads CASSQDNPRQGAETQYF. The CDR3 DNA is TGCGCCAGCAGCCAAGATAACCCCCGACAGGGGGCAGAGACCCAGTACTTC.

This clone appeared a single time. The chain is built from TRBV15 and TRBJ1-1; TRBD1 matches at 7 bases. The CDR3 is made up of 17 amino acids. Germline CDR1 and CDR2: LNHNV and YYDKDF (reference sequence). V shed 0 bases, J shed 0 bases, and the junction held 7 bases outside the gene matches. CDR3 coding DNA: TGTGCCACCAGCAGAGACGCGACAGGGCGGGTGAACACTGAAGCTTTCTTT. This translates into CATSRDATGRVNTEAFF.

In this sample, this clone turned up once. The rearrangement links TRBV7-7 to TRBJ2-1, with TRBD2 identical over 9 bases. V lost 5 bases and J lost 7; bases outside the gene matches: 12. This CDR3 has 16 residues. Germline CDR1 and CDR2: SSHAT and FNYEAQ (reference sequence). CDR3 coding DNA: TGTGCCAGCAGCCCCCAGTTAGGCGGGAGGGGAAATGAGCAGTTCTTC. It specifies CASSPQLGGRGNEQFF.

The chain combines TRBV5-1 with TRBJ1-1, with 9 bases aligning to TRBD1. J was trimmed by 2 bases and V by 8 bases; bases with no gene match: 4. Germline V gene lookup returns CDR1 SGHRS and CDR2 YFSETQ. This CDR3 is built from 13 residues. CDR3 DNA: TGCGCCAGTCGGACAGGGGCCAACACTGAAGCTTTCTTT. The encoded protein is CASRTGANTEAFF.

The rearrangement uses TRBV29-1 and TRBJ2-1; 7 nucleotides line up with TRBD1. J was trimmed by 3 bases and V by 4 bases; bases with no gene match: 6. CDR1 and CDR2 (germline): SQVTM, ANQGSEA. The CDR3 loop spans 14 amino acids. CDR3 sequence: CSVVNRGGYNEQFF. CDR3 coding DNA: TGCAGCGTTGTAAACAGGGGTGGCTACAATGAGCAGTTCTTC.

This sequence joins TRBV28 and TRBJ2-1; D is perhaps TRBD1 (6 bases). V was pared by 2 bases and J by 13 bases, with 12 bases between. The CDR3 length is 12 residues. CDR1 and CDR2 from the germline V gene are MDHEN and SYDVKM. The DNA for the CDR3 is TGTGCCAGCAGTTTAGAAGCGACAGGTCAGTTCTTC. Its translation is CASSLEATGQFF.

Written as DNA, the CDR3 is TGTGCCAGCAGCTTCGGGGGGGACCACTACAATGAGCAGTTCTTC. Its translation: CASSFGGDHYNEQFF. The chain couples TRBV11-3 to TRBJ2-1; 8 bases map to TRBD2. The V gene end was trimmed by 3 bases and the J gene end by 3 bases; junction bases not matched to a gene: 4. Germline V gene data show CDR1 as SGHNT and CDR2 as YENEEA. The CDR3 covers 15 residues.

J is TRBJ2-5 and V is TRBV27, with a possible D match to TRBD2 (6 bases). V was trimmed by 10 bases and J by 1 base, leaving 13 bases between them. Germline CDR1 and CDR2: MNHEY and SMNVEV (reference sequence). The CDR3 length is 13 residues. CDR3 loop: CATATRGQETQYF. The CDR3 DNA is TGTGCCACCGCGACTAGGGGCCAAGAGACCCAGTACTTC.

The chain has TRBV18 and TRBJ1-5; 9 bases line up with TRBD1. The CDR3 sequence is 15 residues long. The germline V gene has CDR1 KGHSH and CDR2 LQKENI. With 3 bases clipped from V and 2 bases from J, the junction kept 2 bases outside the gene matches. The CDR3 region is CASSPGTGRNQPQHF. The CDR3, as DNA: TGTGCCAGCTCACCCGGGACAGGGCGCAATCAGCCCCAGCATTTT. Complete variable domain (other parts from reference TRBV18 and TRBJ1-5): NAGVMQNPRHLVRRRGQEARLRCSPMKGHSHVYWYRQLPEEGLKFMVYLQKENIIDESGMPKERFSAEFPKEGPSILRIQQVVRGDSAAYFCASSPGTGRNQPQHFGDGTRLSIL.

The genes are TRBV6-1 and TRBJ2-5, with D unresolved. Germline CDR1 is MNHNS and CDR2 is SASEGT. The CDR3 extends over 14 amino acids. V was pared by 5 bases and J by 4 bases, with 14 bases between. CDR3 sequence (DNA): TGTGCCAGCAGTTTTTACTCGAGGCTAGAGACCCAGTACTTC. This translates into CASSFYSRLETQYF.

The rearrangement joins TRBV5-1 to TRBJ2-7; 8 positions agree with TRBD2. The CDR3 sequence is 15 residues long. From germline, CDR1 is SGHRS and CDR2 YFSETQ. The trim removed 2 bases at V and 6 bases at J, leaving 10 bases unmatched. The CDR3 DNA sequence: TGCGCCAGCAGCTTAATTCTAGCGGGTCCGTCCGAGCAGTACTTC. Translating it yields CASSLILAGPSEQYF.

The chain is built from TRBV11-1 and TRBJ1-2, with 7 bases matching TRBD1. The CDR3 length is 13 residues. Germline-derived CDR1 and CDR2 are SGHAT and FQDESV (reference sequence). V gave up 5 bases and J gave up 4 bases; unmatched junction bases: 4. The CDR3 coding sequence is TGTGCCAGCAGCCAAGGGGACAGCTATGGCTACACCTTC. Its translation is CASSQGDSYGYTF.

V usage is TRBV5-1 and J usage is TRBJ1-6; 10 bases map to TRBD1. The length of the CDR3 is 14 residues. The V gene end was trimmed by 4 bases and the J gene end by 7 bases; junction bases not matched to a gene: 2. Germline CDR1 and CDR2: SGHRS and YFSETQ. CDR3 amino acids: CASSPGQGNSPLHF. The CDR3 DNA reads as TGCGCCAGCAGCCCGGGACAGGGGAATTCACCCCTCCACTTT.

The J gene is TRBJ2-2, the V gene TRBV6-5; TRBD1 is a possible D gene (5 bases). V was trimmed by 10 bases and J by 1 base, leaving 13 bases between them. Germline V gives CDR1 MNHEY, CDR2 SVGAGI. The CDR3 has 14 amino acids. The CDR3, as DNA: TGTGCCACCCGCAGGGTGGGGAACACCGGGGAGCTGTTTTTT. Translation: CATRRVGNTGELFF.

This chain uses TRBV6-5 with TRBJ1-1, with D tentatively TRBD1 (6 bases). CDR1 and CDR2 from the germline V gene are MNHEY and SVGAGI. The V and J ends lost 6 bases and 5 bases respectively, with 13 bases between them. This CDR3 has 13 amino acids. CDR3 amino acids: CASRRGPSTEAFF. CDR3 coding DNA: TGTGCCAGCAGGCGGGGGCCAAGTACTGAAGCTTTCTTT.

CDR3 residues: CASSTTGGLAKNIQYF. The CDR3 DNA reads as TGTGCCAGCAGTACGACAGGGGGCCTAGCCAAAAACATTCAGTACTTC. V usage is TRBV2 and J usage is TRBJ2-4, with 10 positions matching TRBD1. V lost 5 bases, J lost 0 bases, and 4 bases stayed unmatched. Per the germline V gene, CDR1 is SNHLY and CDR2 is FYNNEI. The CDR3 covers 16 residues.

This clone was seen a single time. The genes are TRBV5-8 and TRBJ2-1; possibly TRBD1 for D (5 bases). V was trimmed by 1 base and J by 1 base, leaving 12 bases between them. The CDR3 has 16 amino acids. CDR1 is SGHTS and CDR2 is YDEGEE in the germline V gene. The CDR3 is CASSLYKGLSYNEQFF. For the CDR3, the DNA is TGTGCCAGCAGCTTGTATAAGGGGCTGTCCTACAATGAGCAGTTCTTC.

The chain is built from TRBV11-3 and TRBJ1-1; D is uncertain. Trimming removed 5 bases at V and 3 bases at J, with 7 bases between. CDR3 length equals 12 residues. The germline gives CDR1 SGHNT, CDR2 YENEEA. CDR3 in amino acids: CASSRSYTEAFF. The CDR3 bases are TGTGCCAGCAGCCGGAGTTACACTGAAGCTTTCTTT. Full variable domain (rest looked up from reference TRBV11-3 and TRBJ1-1): EAGVVQSPRYKIIEKKQPVAFWCNPISGHNTLYWYLQNLGQGPELLIRYENEEAVDDSQLPKDRFSAERLKGVDSTLKIQPAELGDSAVYLCASSRSYTEAFFGQGTRLTVV.

The chain links TRBV5-6 to TRBJ2-7, with 10 bases lining up with TRBD2. The CDR3 runs to 16 residues. Germline CDR1 and CDR2: SGHDT and YYEEEE. V lost 2 bases to trimming and J lost 3 bases; unmatched junction nucleotides: 8. The CDR3 protein is CASSFSGRAYLYEQYF. The CDR3 DNA sequence: TGTGCCAGCAGCTTCAGCGGGAGGGCTTACCTCTACGAGCAGTACTTC.

The genes are TRBV19 and TRBJ1-5, with 7 bases that match TRBD1. The CDR3 extends over 14 amino acids. V dropped 5 bases and J dropped 4; count of bases not matched to a gene: 5. CDR1 is LNHDA, CDR2 SQIVND, per germline (reference sequence). CDR3: CASSPGGRNQPQHF. CDR3 DNA: TGTGCCAGTAGTCCAGGGGGACGGAATCAGCCCCAGCATTTT.

V usage is TRBV7-9 and J usage is TRBJ2-1; D gene ambiguous. Germline assignment: CDR1 SEHNR and CDR2 FQNEAQ (reference sequence). V dropped 7 bases and J dropped 6 bases, with 10 bases sitting between them. CDR3 length: 12 amino acids. CDR3 protein: CASTRASNEQFF. CDR3 DNA: TGTGCCAGCACCCGAGCAAGCAATGAGCAGTTCTTC.

The chain links TRBV30 to TRBJ1-1, with D hard to call. Germline values: CDR1 GTSNPN, CDR2 SVGIG (reference sequence). V lost 3 bases and J lost 7, with 9 bases in between. This CDR3 is 11 amino acids long. The CDR3 DNA reads as TGTGCCTGGAGCCTCGGGTTTGAAGCTTTCTTT. Its protein is CAWSLGFEAFF.

The rearrangement uses TRBV5-6 and TRBJ1-2; perhaps TRBD1 as D (6 bases). CDR1 and CDR2 (germline): SGHDT, YYEEEE. V shed 4 bases and J shed 4 bases, with 20 bases lying between them. The CDR3 runs 16 residues. The CDR3 DNA sequence: TGTGCCAGCAGCAGGTCCAACGGGGGGCGAAGCTATGGCTACACCTTC. Translation: CASSRSNGGRSYGYTF.

This clone was detected only once. The chain uses TRBV7-2 and TRBJ2-5, with unresolved D. Germline CDR1 SGHTA, CDR2 FQGNSA. V dropped 1 base and J dropped 5 bases, with 8 bases sitting between them. The CDR3 consists of 13 residues. CDR3 in DNA: TGTGCCAGCAGCTTAGTATTTCGGGAGACCCAGTACTTC. The encoded protein is CASSLVFRETQYF.

The V and J genes are TRBV19 and TRBJ2-3, with D maybe TRBD2 (6 bases). The germline V gene has CDR1 LNHDA and CDR2 SQIVND (reference sequence). Trimming took 7 bases from V and 2 from J, leaving 13 bases between them. CDR3 length equals 14 residues. The CDR3 sequence is CASNAGEVTDTQYF. The DNA for the CDR3 is TGTGCCAGTAATGCCGGGGAGGTCACAGATACGCAGTATTTT.

The chain joins TRBV11-2 to TRBJ1-6; no clear D gene. Germline values: CDR1 SGHAT, CDR2 FQNNGV. This CDR3 region has 16 residues. V was clipped by 3 bases and J by 0 bases, with 9 bases between them. CDR3 region: CASSLIFSSYNSPLHF. CDR3 DNA sequence: TGTGCCAGCAGCTTGATATTCAGCTCCTATAATTCACCCCTCCACTTT.

The gene calls are TRBV11-1 and TRBJ1-4; D is undetermined. Per the germline V gene, CDR1 is SGHAT and CDR2 is FQDESV (reference sequence). This CDR3 has 15 amino acids. V was cut by 5 bases and J by 6 bases, with 16 bases left in between. For the CDR3, the DNA is TGTGCCAGCAGCCTCCAAGGTGGGAGGGATGAAAAACTGTTTTTT. Translated: CASSLQGGRDEKLFF.